The 23 T cell receptor beta chains below were found in one sample sequenced in a study of blood T cell repertoires in COVID-19. Measured with immunoSEQ multiplex PCR; TCRdb has only the in-frame clones, and not every one. This table has 300,000 to 350,000 clones, about 90% appearing once. Sequencing was performed on PBMCs or T cells enriched from blood (not recorded which). The receptor set was obtained from a woman younger than 45 who had recovered from COVID-19.

This chain links TRBV5-1 with TRBJ2-5; tentatively, D is TRBD2 (6 bases). The germline V and J ends were trimmed by 2 bases and 7 bases, with 9 bases remaining between them. Germline values: CDR1 SGHRS, CDR2 YFSETQ. The CDR3 is 12 amino acids. DNA for the CDR3: TGCGCCAGCAGCTTCCTGCGGGGGACCCAGTACTTC. Translated, it gives CASSFLRGTQYF.

The chain links TRBV6-6 to TRBJ2-7; possible D gene TRBD1, 5 bases. This CDR3 has 14 amino acids. Trimming took off 8 bases at V and 1 base at J, with 15 bases between the two ends. CDR1 and CDR2 (germline): MNHNY, SVGAGI (reference sequence). CDR3 bases: TGTGCCAGCGGTGACAGCGACAAGTCCTACGAGCAGTACTTC. Residues: CASGDSDKSYEQYF.

The gene calls are TRBV12-3 or TRBV12-4 and TRBJ1-1; no definite D call. The CDR3 has 11 residues. V dropped 5 bases and J dropped 7 bases, with 8 bases sitting between them. The CDR3 is CASSTRNEAFF. The CDR3 coding sequence is TGTGCCAGCAGTACCAGGAATGAAGCTTTCTTT.

This clone was observed a single time. Other DNA sequences in the same sample also yield this CDR3. The chain combines TRBV11-2 with TRBJ2-1, with a possible D match to TRBD2 (6 bases). Trimming cost V 4 bases and J 3 bases, with 13 bases left between them. Germline lookup yields CDR1 SGHAT and CDR2 FQNNGV. This CDR3 has 15 amino acids. The CDR3 bases are TGTGCCAGCAGCTCGGACGGGGGAAGCTACAATGAGCAGTTCTTC. Encoded protein: CASSSDGGSYNEQFF.

The chain recombines TRBV19 with TRBJ2-5; 8 bases are a match to TRBD2. Germline V gives CDR1 LNHDA, CDR2 SQIVND (reference sequence). CDR3 size: 16 residues. Trimming took 5 bases from V and 4 from J; bases not matched to a gene: 12. CDR3 sequence reads: CASSALPGGAGETQYF. In DNA form, the CDR3 reads TGTGCCAGTAGTGCGCTACCGGGGGGGGCAGGAGAGACCCAGTACTTC.

The CDR3 loop reads CASSPRTGAYNEQFF. In nucleotides, the CDR3 is TGTGCCAGTAGTCCCCGGACAGGCGCCTACAATGAGCAGTTCTTC. The chain employs TRBV19 and TRBJ2-1, with 7 bases matching TRBD1. Per the germline V gene, CDR1 is LNHDA and CDR2 is SQIVND (reference sequence). The V segment lost 5 bases and the J segment 2 bases; nucleotides outside the gene matches: 6. CDR3 length: 15 amino acids.

This rearrangement joins TRBV12-3 or TRBV12-4 to TRBJ2-7; 7 bases are a match to TRBD2. The CDR3 contains 13 residues. The trim removed 6 bases at V and 0 bases at J, leaving 2 bases unmatched. DNA for the CDR3: TGTGCCAGCAGCAGGGACTACTCCTACGAGCAGTACTTC. It codes for CASSRDYSYEQYF.

The rearrangement joins TRBV28 to TRBJ2-1; TRBD2 matches 8 bases. Germline values: CDR1 MDHEN, CDR2 SYDVKM. The CDR3 has 16 residues. V trimming: 6 bases; J trimming: 2 bases; junction bases outside the gene matches: 9. CDR3 nucleotides: TGTGCCAGCAGCATCCCAGCGGGGGTAACCTACAATGAGCAGTTCTTC. This translates into CASSIPAGVTYNEQFF.

CDR3 region: CASSRLAGGRTDTQYF. The CDR3 DNA reads as TGTGCCAGCAGCCGACTAGCGGGGGGACGCACAGATACGCAGTATTTT. This rearrangement joins TRBV3-1 (or the pseudogene TRBV3-2) to TRBJ2-3; 13 nucleotides align to TRBD2. There are 16 residues in the CDR3. The V and J ends lost 4 bases and 1 base, in that order; junction bases with no gene match: 2. Germline V gene lookup returns CDR1 LGHDT and CDR2 YNNKEL (reference sequence).

The chain links TRBV4-2 to TRBJ1-1; D is undetermined. This CDR3 is 14 amino acids long. Trimming stripped 0 bases from V and 1 base from J, with 6 bases between. Looked up from germline, CDR1 is LGHNA and CDR2 is YNFKEQ. CDR3 in DNA: TGTGCCAGCAGCCAAGATAACAGGAACACTGAAGCTTTCTTT. Translation gives CASSQDNRNTEAFF.

The rearrangement joins TRBV19 to TRBJ2-1; 7 bases fit TRBD1. The CDR3 spans 15 residues. Germline CDR1 is LNHDA and CDR2 is SQIVND (reference sequence). Losses at the gene ends were 7 bases for V and 4 bases for J; bases not matched to a gene: 10. CDR3 nucleotide sequence: TGTGCCAGTACTGCCCGAGGGGACAGATACAATGAGCAGTTCTTC. This codes for CASTARGDRYNEQFF. The full variable domain, in which reference TRBV19 and TRBJ2-1 provide the parts outside the CDR3, is DGGITQSPKYLFRKEGQNVTLSCEQNLNHDAMYWYRQDPGQGLRLIYYSQIVNDFQKGDIAEGYSVSREKKESFPLTVTSAQKNPTAFYLCASTARGDRYNEQFFGPGTRLTVL.

In the case of this clone: It is unclear where the CDR3 begins or ends on the DNA, so no DNA is shown, and the CDR3 is as TCRdb lists it. The chain couples TRBV19 to TRBJ2-7; the table assigns TRBD2, which was not confirmed against the DNA. The CDR3 is 16 residues long, counting both termini. Germline-derived CDR1 and CDR2 are LNHDA and SQIVND (reference sequence). The CDR3 sequence: CASSIFGSGGSYEQYF.

The J gene is TRBJ1-1, the V gene TRBV5-1, with 9 nucleotides matching TRBD1. The V gene's germline CDR1 is SGHRS and CDR2 YFSETQ. The CDR3 consists of 16 residues. The junction had 5 bases not matched to a gene; V was cut back by 2 bases and J by 0 bases. The CDR3 coding sequence is TGCGCCAGCAGCTTAGGGACAGGGCCTCTGAACACTGAAGCTTTCTTT. This translates into CASSLGTGPLNTEAFF.

This chain uses TRBV7-2 with TRBJ1-1, with TRBD1 identical over 7 bases. From germline, CDR1 is SGHTA and CDR2 FQGNSA. The CDR3 contains 16 residues. Unmatched junction bases numbered 15, after V lost 5 bases and J lost 6 bases. The CDR3 DNA follows: TGTGCCAGCAGCCCATTCCGACCGGCCAGGGGGTCTGAAGCTTTCTTT. This translates into CASSPFRPARGSEAFF.

A few counts support this clone. The chain is built from TRBV2 and TRBJ1-4; D is unresolved. In germline, CDR1 is SNHLY, CDR2 FYNNEI. Trimming removed 6 bases from V and 3 bases from J, with 14 bases in between. The CDR3 is 15 amino acids. The CDR3 DNA sequence: TGTGCCAGCAGAAGGAGGCAGGCATCTAATGAAAAACTGTTTTTT. Protein product: CASRRRQASNEKLFF.

In this sample, this clone turned up a few times. The chain is built from TRBV30 and TRBJ1-1; D possibly corresponds to TRBD1 (5 bases). V lost 5 bases, J lost 0 bases, and 7 bases lay in between. The CDR3 has 12 amino acids. Germline V lookup: CDR1 GTSNPN, CDR2 SVGIG (reference sequence). The CDR3 DNA reads TGTGCCTGGGGACACATGAACACTGAAGCTTTCTTT. Its translation: CAWGHMNTEAFF.

This clone was detected only once. The rearrangement links TRBV10-3 to TRBJ1-2, with 7 bases that match TRBD1. The CDR3 is 15 residues long. Germline lookup yields CDR1 ENHRY and CDR2 SYGVKD. The J segment lost 4 bases and the V segment lost 11 bases, leaving 16 bases of the junction unmatched. The CDR3 nucleotides are TGTGCCGCGCAACAGGGGCCCCCTTTGTCCTATGGCTACACCTTC. It translates to CAAQQGPPLSYGYTF.

This clone appeared once. V is TRBV5-1 and J is TRBJ2-7, with D possibly TRBD1 on 5 matching bases. The CDR3 has 13 amino acids. Trimming took 7 bases from V and 5 from J, leaving 16 bases between them. Per the germline V gene, CDR1 is SGHRS and CDR2 is YFSETQ. This CDR3 reads CASGETVTHEQYF. In nucleotides, the CDR3 is TGCGCCAGCGGAGAGACAGTTACCCACGAGCAGTACTTC.

V and J are TRBV6-5 and TRBJ1-6; the D is unclear. CDR3 size: 12 residues. V shed 5 bases and J shed 9 bases, with 8 bases lying between them. CDR1 and CDR2 from the germline V gene are MNHEY and SVGAGI. In nucleotides, the CDR3 is TGTGCCAGCAGTCTGATTAGTTCACCCCTCCACTTT. Protein: CASSLISSPLHF.

The rearrangement joins TRBV28 to TRBJ1-2, with TRBD1 identical over 8 bases. Germline V gene sequence: CDR1 MDHEN, CDR2 SYDVKM. With 7 bases clipped from V and 1 base from J, the junction kept 5 bases outside the gene matches. The CDR3 runs 14 residues. CDR3 loop: CASNGQGFNYGYTF. The CDR3 bases are TGTGCCAGCAATGGACAGGGATTTAACTATGGCTACACCTTC.

This clone appeared a single time. The J gene is TRBJ1-1, the V gene TRBV5-1; D is unclear. Trimming cost V 1 base and J 1 base, with 5 bases left between them. Per germline, CDR1 SGHRS and CDR2 YFSETQ. The CDR3 is 13 residues long. This chain's CDR3 is CASSLQWNTEAFF. For the CDR3, the DNA is TGCGCCAGCAGCTTGCAATGGAACACTGAAGCTTTCTTT. The variable domain in full, with the rest retrieved from reference TRBV5-1 and TRBJ1-1, is KAGVTQTPRYLIKTRGQQVTLSCSPISGHRSVSWYQQTPGQGLQFLFEYFSETQRNKGNFPGRFSGRQFSNSRSEMNVSTLELGDSALYLCASSLQWNTEAFFGQGTRLTVV.

The V call is TRBV5-1, the J call TRBJ2-1; 7 bases are shared with TRBD2. Germline V gives CDR1 SGHRS, CDR2 YFSETQ. J lost 1 base, V lost 1 base, and 2 bases had no gene match. The CDR3 loop spans 15 amino acids. The CDR3 region is CASSLFGGSYNEQFF. For the CDR3, the DNA is TGCGCCAGCAGCTTGTTCGGGGGGTCCTACAATGAGCAGTTCTTC.

This chain connects TRBV24-1 to TRBJ2-1; D possibly corresponds to TRBD1 (5 bases). Germline V lookup: CDR1 KGHDR, CDR2 SFDVKD. Deletions cut 4 bases from V and 0 bases from J, with 12 bases between. The CDR3 covers 16 residues. The CDR3 region is CATSEHDRSSYNEQFF. The CDR3 nucleotides are TGTGCCACCAGTGAGCACGACAGAAGCTCCTACAATGAGCAGTTCTTC.